This T cell receptor beta chain was identified in a study of radiotherapy plus CTLA-4 blockade in lung cancer. About the study: About 17% of enrolled patients responded objectively, and roughly 30% had disease control.

Germline V gives CDR1 MNHEY, CDR2 SVGAGI. Trimming removed 7 bases from V and 5 bases from J; junction bases left unmatched: 7. The CDR3 consists of 14 residues. The data were produced by immunoSEQ multiplex PCR, yet TCRdb's version contains in-frame clones alone and is incomplete. The repertoire holds 100,000 to 150,000 clones, more than 65% seen once, with approximately 5.5% in the top ten. The chain joins TRBV6-5 to TRBJ2-4, with TRBD2 identical over 8 bases. The sequence was collected from a human donor with non-small cell lung cancer who had a partial response to radiotherapy plus ipilimumab. Sample: peripheral blood, taken from a patient treated with radiotherapy plus ipilimumab. The CDR3 DNA reads as TGTGCCAGCACCCGGGGGGGGGCCCAAAACATTCAGTACTTC. It codes for CASTRGGAQNIQYF.